This T cell receptor (beta chain) was recovered during a study of identical twins. Points from the study as a whole: Twins' surplus sharing was weaker for beta out-of-frame sequences. Twin-shared out-of-frame alpha sequences were enriched for low generation probability.

The cDNA had a unique molecular identifier and a template-switch universal primer site. TCRdb reprocessed the 5' RACE reads with MiXCR, giving one entry per CDR3 protein. Seen here are about 720,000 distinct CDR3 sequences, over 8.5% observed once, and the top ten hold roughly 0.97%. Notes on this clonotype: Its cognate antigen is unknown.

This sample was shared with a second study, whose subject was yellow fever vaccine responses in identical twins.

The sample taken for sequencing was PBMCs. This clonotype was sampled from a woman aged 18-35 years in good health.

CDR3 residues: CASSLGLAGGEQETQYF. The CDR3 bases are TGTGCCAGCAGCTTAGGACTAGCGGGGGGGGAACAAGAGACCCAGTACTTC. The chain combines TRBV11-2 with TRBJ2-5; 14 bases are shared with TRBD2. The CDR3 loop spans 17 amino acids. CDR1 is SGHAT and CDR2 is FQNNGV in the germline V gene. V shed 1 base, J shed 2 bases, and the junction held 3 bases outside the gene matches.